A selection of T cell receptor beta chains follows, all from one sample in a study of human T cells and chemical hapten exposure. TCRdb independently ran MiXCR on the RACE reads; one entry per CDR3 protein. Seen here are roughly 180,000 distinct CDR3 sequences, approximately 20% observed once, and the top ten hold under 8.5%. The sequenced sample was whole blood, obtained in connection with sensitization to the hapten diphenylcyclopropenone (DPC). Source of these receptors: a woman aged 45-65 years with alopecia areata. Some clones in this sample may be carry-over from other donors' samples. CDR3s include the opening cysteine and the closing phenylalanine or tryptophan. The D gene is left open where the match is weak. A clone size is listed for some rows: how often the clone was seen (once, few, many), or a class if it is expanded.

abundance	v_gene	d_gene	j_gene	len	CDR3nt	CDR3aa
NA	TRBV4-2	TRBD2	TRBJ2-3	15	TGTGCCAGCAGCCAAGAGCTAGCGGGAGTTCATACGCAGTATTTT	CASSQELAGVHTQYF
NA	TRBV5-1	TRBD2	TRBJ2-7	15	TGCGCCAGCAACCCTGGGACTAGCTGGTCCTACGAGCAGTACTTC	CASNPGTSWSYEQYF
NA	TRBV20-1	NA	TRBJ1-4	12	TGCAGTGCTGAGAGGTCAGGCGACTACGGGTTTTTT	CSAERSGDYGFF
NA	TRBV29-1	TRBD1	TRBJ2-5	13	TGCAGCGTTAACCGGGACAGAAAAGAGACCCAGTACTTC	CSVNRDRKETQYF
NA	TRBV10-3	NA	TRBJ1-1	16	TGTGCCATCAGTGAGTCGGGCGGGGTTGGGGCCACTGAAGCTTTCTTT	CAISESGGVGATEAFF
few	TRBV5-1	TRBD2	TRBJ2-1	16	TGCGCCAGCAGCTACCATGCTAGCGGGACTTACAATGAGCAGTTCTTC	CASSYHASGTYNEQFF
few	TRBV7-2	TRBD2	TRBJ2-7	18	TGTGCCAGCAGCCCCAACTCCCGGAGGACTAGCGGGTATTACGAGCAGTACTTC	CASSPNSRRTSGYYEQYF
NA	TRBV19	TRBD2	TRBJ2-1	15	TGTGCCAGTAGTATAGACCCGGGACTAGACAATGAGCAGTTCTTC	CASSIDPGLDNEQFF
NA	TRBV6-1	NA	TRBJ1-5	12	TGTGCCAGCGCAGGGACCAATCAGCCCCAGCATTTT	CASAGTNQPQHF
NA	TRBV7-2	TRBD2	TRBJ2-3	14	TGTGCCAGCAGCTTAGTGGGCGGGAGAGATACGCAGTATTTT	CASSLVGGRDTQYF
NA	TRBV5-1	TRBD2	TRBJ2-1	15	TGCGCCAGCAGCTCACGGACTAGCGGGGATAATGAGCAGTTCTTC	CASSSRTSGDNEQFF
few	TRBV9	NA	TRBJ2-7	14	TGTGCCAGCAGCGTTAGTGGGGCGCGTGGCGAGCAGTACTTC	CASSVSGARGEQYF
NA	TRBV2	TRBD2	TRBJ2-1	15	TGTGCCAGCAGTGAAGCAGCGGGAGGTAACAATGAGCAGTTCTTC	CASSEAAGGNNEQFF
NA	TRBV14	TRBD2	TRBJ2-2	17	TGTGCCAGCAGGCGCGGACTAGCGGGAGTGAACACCGGGGAGCTGTTTTTT	CASRRGLAGVNTGELFF
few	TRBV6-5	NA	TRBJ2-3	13	TGTGCCAGTTGGGAAGGGCCTCTAGATACGCAGTATTTT	CASWEGPLDTQYF
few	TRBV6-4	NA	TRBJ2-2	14	TGTGCCGGCAGTGTCCAGACGAACACCGGGGAGCTGTTTTTT	CAGSVQTNTGELFF
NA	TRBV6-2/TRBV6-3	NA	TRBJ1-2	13	TGTGCCAGCAGTTACGGCCAGAACTATGGCTACACCTTC	CASSYGQNYGYTF
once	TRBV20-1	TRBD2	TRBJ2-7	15	TGCAGTGCCGATGGTGGAGCGGGGCCCTCCTACGAGCAGTACTTC	CSADGGAGPSYEQYF
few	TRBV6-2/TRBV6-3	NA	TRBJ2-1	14	TGTGCCAGCAGAGAAAGCGGGCGCGACAATGAGCAGTTCTTC	CASRESGRDNEQFF
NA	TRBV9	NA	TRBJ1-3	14	TGTGCCAGCAGCGTACAGGGATCTGGAAACACCATATATTTT	CASSVQGSGNTIYF
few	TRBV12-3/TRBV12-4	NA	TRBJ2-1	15	TGTGCCAGCAGTTTATGGGGGACCGCCTACAATGAGCAGTTCTTC	CASSLWGTAYNEQFF
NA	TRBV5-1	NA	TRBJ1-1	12	TGCGCCAGCAGGGATACAGGGAAGGAAGCTTTCTTT	CASRDTGKEAFF
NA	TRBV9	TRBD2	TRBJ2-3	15	TGTGCCAGCAGCCGGGAGGGCCGAGAGACAGATACGCAGTATTTT	CASSREGRETDTQYF
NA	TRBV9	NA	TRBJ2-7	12	TGTGCCAGCAGCGGGCAGGGAGACGAGCAGTACTTC	CASSGQGDEQYF
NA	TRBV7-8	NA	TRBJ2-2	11	TGTGCCAGCAGCGTAACCGGGGAGCTGTTTTTT	CASSVTGELFF
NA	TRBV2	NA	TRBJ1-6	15	TGTGCCAGCAGAGCCGGGGGGGGGTGGAGGTCACCCCTCCACTTT	CASRAGGGWRSPLHF
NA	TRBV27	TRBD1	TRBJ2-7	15	TGTGCCAGCACCTTTTCCGGGACAGGGATAAAGAAGCAGTACTTC	CASTFSGTGIKKQYF
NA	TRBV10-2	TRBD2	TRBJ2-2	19	TGCGCCAGCAGATCCCCCGGGACTAGCGGGAGGGCCTTGGTCGGGGAGCTGTTTTTT	CASRSPGTSGRALVGELFF
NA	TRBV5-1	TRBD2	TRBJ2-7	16	TGCGCCAGCAGCGCTCCGGGACTAGCGGCCTCCTACGAGCAGTACTTC	CASSAPGLAASYEQYF
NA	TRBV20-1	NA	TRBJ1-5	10	TGCAGTGCTAGCTTACCGCCCCAGCATTTT	CSASLPPQHF
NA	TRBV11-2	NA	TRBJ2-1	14	TGTGCCAGCAGCTTAGTCGGGTTCAGGAATGAGCAGTTCTTC	CASSLVGFRNEQFF
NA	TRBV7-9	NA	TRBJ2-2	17	TGTGCCAGCAGCTTAGCGGGTCCGGTAAAGAACACCGGGGAGCTGTTTTTT	CASSLAGPVKNTGELFF
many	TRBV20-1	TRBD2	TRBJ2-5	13	TGCAGTGCTCAGCGGGGTGGGCAAGAGACCCAGTACTTC	CSAQRGGQETQYF
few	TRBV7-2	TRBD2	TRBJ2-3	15	TGTGCCAGCAGCTCGAGACTAGCGGGAGTGGGTACGCAGTATTTT	CASSSRLAGVGTQYF
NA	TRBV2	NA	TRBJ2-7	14	TGTGCCAGCAGTGGGCGAGCAGGGCCCGGCGAGCAGTACTTC	CASSGRAGPGEQYF
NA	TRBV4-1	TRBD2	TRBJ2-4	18	TGCGCCAGCAGCCCGGGACTAGCGGGAGGAATAGCCAAAAACATTCAGTACTTC	CASSPGLAGGIAKNIQYF
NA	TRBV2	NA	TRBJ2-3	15	TGTGCCAGCAGTGAGGTCCGATGGGGAACAGATACGCAGTATTTT	CASSEVRWGTDTQYF
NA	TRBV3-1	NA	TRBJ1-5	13	TGTGCCAGCAGCCAAGCAGGTCATCAGCCCCAGCATTTT	CASSQAGHQPQHF
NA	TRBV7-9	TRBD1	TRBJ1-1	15	TGTGCCAGCAGCTTATCGGGACAGGAGAACACTGAAGCTTTCTTT	CASSLSGQENTEAFF
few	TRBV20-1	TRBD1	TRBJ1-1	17	TGCAGTGCTAGAGGGGACAGGGGGCGCTTGGTTAACACTGAAGCTTTCTTT	CSARGDRGRLVNTEAFF
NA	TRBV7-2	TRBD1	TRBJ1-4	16	TGTGCCAGCAGCTTAGAGAACAGGGGGGAATTGGAAAAACTGTTTTTT	CASSLENRGELEKLFF
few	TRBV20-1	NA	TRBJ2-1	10	TGCAGTGCTAGGTGGGGTGAGCAGTTCTTC	CSARWGEQFF
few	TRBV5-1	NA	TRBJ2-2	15	TGCGCCAGCAGATTCCCGGGACAGAACACCGGGGAGCTGTTTTTT	CASRFPGQNTGELFF
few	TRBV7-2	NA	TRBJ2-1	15	TGTGCCAGCAGCCTCTCTGGTCTGTCCTACAATGAGCAGTTCTTC	CASSLSGLSYNEQFF
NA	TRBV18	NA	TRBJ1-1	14	TGTGCCAGCTCACCCAGCGTAGCGAACACTGAAGCTTTCTTT	CASSPSVANTEAFF
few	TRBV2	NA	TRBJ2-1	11	TGTGCCAGCAGTCCAGAGGGTGAGCAGTTCTTC	CASSPEGEQFF
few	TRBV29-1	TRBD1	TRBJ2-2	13	TGCAGCACCGGGACAGGGGGGACCGGGGAGCTGTTTTTT	CSTGTGGTGELFF
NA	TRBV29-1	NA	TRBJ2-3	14	TGCAGCGTTGTGGTGCAGTCCCGAACAGATACGCAGTATTTT	CSVVVQSRTDTQYF
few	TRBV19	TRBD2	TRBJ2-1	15	TGTGCCAGTAGTTCTATTAGCGGGAGACTCAATGAGCAGTTCTTC	CASSSISGRLNEQFF
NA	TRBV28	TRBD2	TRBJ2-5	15	TGTGCCAGCAGTTTAGGGACTAGCGGGAGGCAGACCCAGTACTTC	CASSLGTSGRQTQYF
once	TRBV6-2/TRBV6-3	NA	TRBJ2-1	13	TGTGCCAGCAGCCCTGACTCACACAATGAGCAGTTCTTC	CASSPDSHNEQFF
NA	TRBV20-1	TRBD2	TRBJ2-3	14	TGCAGTGCTCCAAGTTCGGGAGGGGCAGATACGCAGTATTTT	CSAPSSGGADTQYF
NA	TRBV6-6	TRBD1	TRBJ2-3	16	TGTGCCAGCACCAACAGGGACAGGGGAGTCACAGATACGCAGTATTTT	CASTNRDRGVTDTQYF
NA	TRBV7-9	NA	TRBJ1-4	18	TGTGCCAGCAGCTTAGCTGGGGGGACCCCGGCAATCGGTGAAAAACTGTTTTTT	CASSLAGGTPAIGEKLFF
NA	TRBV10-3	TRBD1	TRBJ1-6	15	TGTGCCATCAGGCAGGACGGACAGGTTGGTTCACCCCTCCACTTT	CAIRQDGQVGSPLHF
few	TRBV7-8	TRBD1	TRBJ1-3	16	TGTGCCAGCAGCTCAGACAGGGTATTGGTTGGAAACACCATATATTTT	CASSSDRVLVGNTIYF
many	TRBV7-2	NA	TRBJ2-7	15	TGTGCCAGCAGCCCCACCGGACCGAAGAATGTTGAGCAGTACTTC	CASSPTGPKNVEQYF
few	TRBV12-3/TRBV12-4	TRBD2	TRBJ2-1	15	TGTGCCAGCAGTTTCAGTTCTAGCGGGGGGAATGAGCAGTTCTTC	CASSFSSSGGNEQFF